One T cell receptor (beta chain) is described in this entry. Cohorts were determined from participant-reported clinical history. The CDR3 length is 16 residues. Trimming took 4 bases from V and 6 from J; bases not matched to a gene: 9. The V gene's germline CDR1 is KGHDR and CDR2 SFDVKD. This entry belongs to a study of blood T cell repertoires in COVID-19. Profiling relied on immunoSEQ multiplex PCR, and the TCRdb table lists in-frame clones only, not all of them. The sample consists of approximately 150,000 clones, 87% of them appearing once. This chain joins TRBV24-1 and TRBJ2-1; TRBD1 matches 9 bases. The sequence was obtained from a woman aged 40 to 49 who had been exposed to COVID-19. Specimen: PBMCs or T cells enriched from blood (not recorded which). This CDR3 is CATSDSGQGEFNEQFF. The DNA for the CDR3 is TGTGCCACCAGTGACTCGGGACAGGGAGAGTTCAATGAGCAGTTCTTC.